This entry features one TCR beta chain sequence. The data were obtained in a study of blood T cell repertoires in COVID-19. Study in general: Acute and convalescent COVID-19 specimens originated in the United States, Italy and Spain.

V was shortened by 5 bases and J by 8 bases, with 16 bases between the two germline ends. Germline V gene sequence: CDR1 SGHRS, CDR2 YFSETQ. The CDR3 sequence is 13 residues long. Assay: immunoSEQ multiplex PCR; the TCRdb copy retains only in-frame clones and omits some. The sample has around 80,000 clones, around 80% seen once. The sequence was obtained from a man aged 80 or over with acute or convalescent COVID-19. The chain uses TRBV5-1 and TRBJ1-2; D is possibly TRBD1 (5 bases). Sequencing was performed on peripheral blood. The CDR3 protein is CASRQESGGGYTF. CDR3 DNA sequence: TGCGCCAGCAGACAGGAGTCGGGTGGGGGCTACACCTTC. The full variable domain, its missing parts supplied by reference TRBV5-1 and TRBJ1-2, is KAGVTQTPRYLIKTRGQQVTLSCSPISGHRSVSWYQQTPGQGLQFLFEYFSETQRNKGNFPGRFSGRQFSNSRSEMNVSTLELGDSALYLCASRQESGGGYTFGSGTRLTVV.